Sequencing of this TCR beta chain was carried out in a study of shared clonotypes between healthy human individuals. Whole-study results and caveats: Sharing across four donors was highest in naive CD4 (around 5%) and lowest in memory CD8 (0.4%).

On this clone: No antigen is known for it.

Germline V gives CDR1 KGHSH, CDR2 LQKENI. V was pared by 3 bases and J by 2 bases, with 15 bases between. This CDR3 region has 16 residues. The method was immunoSEQ multiplex PCR; TCRdb's version includes in-frame clones alone and lacks a portion of them. This sample carries 950,000 to 1,300,000 clones, about 80% of them seen once, and the ten largest clones take approximately 1.5%. This clonotype was obtained from a man in his late teens or twenties in good health. The V gene is TRBV18, the J gene TRBJ2-3, with D possibly being TRBD2 (5 bases). What was sequenced was memory CD4+ T cells sorted from blood. Sample subset: CD45RA-negative fraction. As DNA, the CDR3 is TGTGCCAGCTCACCCATGCCCAGCGGAGACACAGATACGCAGTATTTT. Translated: CASSPMPSGDTDTQYF.